One sample yielded the 32 T cell receptor beta chains listed below, sequenced in a study of blood T cell repertoires in COVID-19. The table came from immunoSEQ multiplex PCR; TCRdb's copy has only in-frame clones and leaves some out. Of about 330,000 clones listed, more than 85% are singletons. The sequenced material came from PBMCs or T cells enriched from blood (not recorded which). The receptors come from a woman younger than 45 who had recovered from COVID-19.

V gene TRBV28 combines with J gene TRBJ2-1; the D gene is possibly TRBD2 (5 bases). Germline CDR1 MDHEN, CDR2 SYDVKM. This CDR3 region has 13 residues. The germline V and J ends were trimmed by 5 bases and 8 bases, with 13 bases remaining between them. Written as DNA, the CDR3 is TGTGCCAGCAGTGCTCCCATGAGGGATGAGCAGTTCTTC. The encoded protein is CASSAPMRDEQFF.

The gene calls are TRBV3-1 (or the pseudogene TRBV3-2) and TRBJ2-7; 13 positions match TRBD2. CDR1 is LGHDT and CDR2 is YNNKEL in the germline V gene (reference sequence). This CDR3 has 19 amino acids. V gave up 1 base and J gave up 3 bases; unmatched junction bases: 12. The CDR3 spells CASSQVGLRLAGGGYEQYF. The CDR3 DNA reads as TGTGCCAGCAGCCAAGTCGGCCTAAGACTAGCGGGAGGAGGCTACGAGCAGTACTTC.

V gene TRBV5-1 combines with J gene TRBJ1-5; TRBD1 aligns across 11 bases. Germline V gene lookup returns CDR1 SGHRS and CDR2 YFSETQ. Trimming cost V 0 bases and J 4 bases; bases outside gene matches: 6. The CDR3 totals 17 residues. CDR3 sequence: CASSLEGTGGKNQPQHF. DNA of the CDR3: TGCGCCAGCAGCTTGGAGGGGACAGGGGGGAAAAATCAGCCCCAGCATTTT.

V and J are TRBV6-1 and TRBJ1-6; D possibly corresponds to TRBD1 (5 bases). The germline gives CDR1 MNHNS, CDR2 SASEGT. CDR3 length: 13 amino acids. Between the trimmed V and J ends, which lost 2 bases and 8 bases, there was a span of 7 bases. Here the CDR3 reads CASSEWGDSPLHF. CDR3 coding DNA: TGTGCCAGCAGTGAATGGGGGGATTCACCCCTCCACTTT.

The chain couples TRBV28 to TRBJ1-6, with TRBD1 matching over 7 bases. CDR3 length: 17 residues. V gave up 8 bases and J gave up 0 bases; unmatched junction bases: 10. The germline V gene encodes CDR1 MDHEN and CDR2 SYDVKM. CDR3 bases: TGTGCCAGCCGTCCCCTGACAGGGAGCTCCTATAATTCACCCCTCCACTTT. Translated: CASRPLTGSSYNSPLHF.

The chain joins TRBV5-4 to TRBJ1-2; 7 nucleotides match TRBD1. Germline values: CDR1 SGHNT, CDR2 YYREEE (reference sequence). V lost 0 bases, J lost 6 bases, and 5 bases stayed unmatched. This CDR3 has 14 amino acids. CDR3 bases: TGTGCCAGCAGCTTGGACAGGGGTACCGATGGCTACACCTTC. This gives the protein CASSLDRGTDGYTF.

This clone has only a few counts. The CDR3 reads CASPPPRGRGRNEQYF. The CDR3, as DNA: TGTGCCAGCCCTCCCCCTCGTGGCAGGGGGCGAAACGAGCAGTACTTC. The gene calls are TRBV28 and TRBJ2-7; TRBD1 agrees at 8 bases. J was trimmed by 5 bases and V by 8 bases; bases with no gene match: 17. CDR1 MDHEN and CDR2 SYDVKM come from the germline V gene. The CDR3 runs to 16 residues.

The sample holds one count of this clone. This chain uses TRBV4-3 with TRBJ2-2; no clear D gene. Germline CDR1 LGHNA, CDR2 YSLEER. This CDR3 is built from 17 residues. V was trimmed by 0 bases and J by 2 bases, leaving 13 bases between them. CDR3 bases: TGCGCCAGCAGCCAAGATCGGGTTCCTCTAAACACCGGGGAGCTGTTTTTT. Translating it yields CASSQDRVPLNTGELFF.

The gene calls are TRBV5-1 and TRBJ2-3, with TRBD2 identical over 13 bases. The V gene's germline CDR1 is SGHRS and CDR2 YFSETQ. V was pared by 0 bases and J by 5 bases, with 0 bases of the junction left unmatched. The length of the CDR3 is 15 residues. CDR3 loop: CASSLGTSGRDTQYF. The CDR3 DNA reads as TGCGCCAGCAGCTTGGGGACTAGCGGGAGAGATACGCAGTATTTT.

The gene calls are TRBV5-1 and TRBJ1-2, with 7 bases matching TRBD1. Germline V gene lookup returns CDR1 SGHRS and CDR2 YFSETQ. The CDR3 loop spans 16 amino acids. After removal of 3 bases from V and 8 bases from J, the junction contained 16 bases not matched to a gene. CDR3 in amino acids: CASSSLPLTGLSGYTF. As DNA, the CDR3 is TGCGCCAGCAGCTCGCTACCATTGACAGGGCTGTCCGGCTACACCTTC.

The genes are TRBV7-9 and TRBJ1-2; D unresolved. V was shortened by 5 bases and J by 4 bases, with 11 bases between the two germline ends. The CDR3 has 13 amino acids. Looked up from germline, CDR1 is SEHNR and CDR2 is FQNEAQ (reference sequence). CDR3 DNA: TGTGCCAGCAGCCCACCGGGATTCTATGGCTACACCTTC. Residues: CASSPPGFYGYTF.

This rearrangement joins TRBV15 to TRBJ1-5, with a weak D call TRBD1 (5 bases). V was pared by 8 bases and J by 6 bases, with 17 bases between. The CDR3 length is 14 residues. CDR1 is LNHNV and CDR2 is YYDKDF in the germline V gene (reference sequence). DNA of the CDR3: TGTGCCACCTTGGCAGGCGGGGGAGGTCAGCCCCAGCATTTT. Translating it yields CATLAGGGGQPQHF.

This chain uses TRBV12-2 with TRBJ1-1; TRBD1, as called in the table, went unchecked against the DNA. TRBV12-2 is a recognized pseudogene. This CDR3 comprises 18 residues. The CDR3 spells CASRLAGQGKRMNTEAFF. In DNA form, the CDR3 reads TGTGCAAGTCGCTTAGCAGGGCAGGGGAAACGAATGAACACTGAAGCTTTCTTT.

The chain joins TRBV10-1 to TRBJ2-3; 8 bases fit TRBD1. The CDR3 spans 15 residues. Germline V gene data show CDR1 as WNHNN and CDR2 as SYGVQD (reference sequence). V trimming: 7 bases; J trimming: 2 bases; junction bases outside the gene matches: 8. The CDR3 DNA is TGCGCCAGCATCCACGGACAGGGCAACACAGATACGCAGTATTTT. It yields the protein CASIHGQGNTDTQYF.

The genes are TRBV20-1 and TRBJ2-1; D gene ambiguous. Germline V gene lookup returns CDR1 DFQATT and CDR2 SNEGSKA (reference sequence). Trimming shortened V by 5 bases and J by 4 bases, and 3 bases separated the two germline ends. The CDR3 sequence is 10 residues long. The DNA of the CDR3 is TGCAGTGCTCCATACAATGAGCAGTTCTTC. It yields the protein CSAPYNEQFF.

The gene calls are TRBV28 and TRBJ1-1, with TRBD1 as a possible D gene (5 bases). V was trimmed by 10 bases and J by 12 bases, leaving 18 bases between them. Germline lookup yields CDR1 MDHEN and CDR2 SYDVKM. The CDR3 covers 11 residues. CDR3 region: CATWGDSKPFF. The CDR3 nucleotides read TGTGCCACCTGGGGGGACTCCAAGCCTTTCTTT.

This clone was observed once. The chain employs TRBV11-1 and TRBJ2-7; D may be TRBD1 (5 bases). From germline, CDR1 is SGHAT and CDR2 FQDESV (reference sequence). Trimming removed 2 bases at V and 5 bases at J, with 10 bases between. This CDR3 comprises 13 residues. The DNA of the CDR3 is TGTGCCAGCAGCTTACAGGGCCAGAACGAGCAGTACTTC. Translated: CASSLQGQNEQYF.

This CDR3 reads CATSDNPAGGEAGYTF. DNA for the CDR3: TGTGCCACCAGTGATAACCCCGCAGGGGGCGAGGCGGGCTACACCTTC. The chain links TRBV24-1 to TRBJ1-2; the match to TRBD1 covers 8 bases. Germline lookup yields CDR1 KGHDR and CDR2 SFDVKD. J gave up 8 bases and V 3 bases, and 13 bases lay outside the gene matches. This CDR3 has 16 residues.

V usage is TRBV5-4 and J usage is TRBJ2-5; TRBD2 agrees at 16 bases. V lost 4 bases, J lost 5 bases, and 14 bases stayed unmatched. CDR1 and CDR2 from the germline V gene are SGHNT and YYREEE (reference sequence). This CDR3 spans 19 amino acids. The CDR3 sequence is CASSLIGTSGGALAETQYF. The CDR3 DNA reads as TGTGCCAGCAGCCTAATCGGGACTAGCGGGGGGGCCCTGGCGGAGACCCAGTACTTC.

The rearrangement uses TRBV6-1 and TRBJ1-6, with 7 bases that match TRBD1. With 0 bases clipped from V and 5 bases from J, the junction kept 10 bases outside the gene matches. This CDR3 is 18 amino acids long. Germline V gene sequence: CDR1 MNHNS, CDR2 SASEGT. The CDR3 bases are TGTGCCAGCAGTGAAGCCCAACGGGCAGGGGGTAATAATTCACCCCTCCACTTT. This encodes CASSEAQRAGGNNSPLHF.

CDR3 nucleotides: TGTGCCAGCAGCCAAGATCGAGGGTACTATGGCTACACCTTC. As protein: CASSQDRGYYGYTF. The chain joins TRBV14 to TRBJ1-2; D remains unclear. Deletions cut 0 bases from V and 3 bases from J, with 8 bases between. CDR1 is SGHDN, CDR2 FVKESK, per germline. The length of the CDR3 is 14 residues.

This clone was found once. J is TRBJ2-3 and V is TRBV7-3, with TRBD1 matching over 7 bases. The CDR3 extends over 14 amino acids. The junction had 7 bases not matched to a gene; V was cut back by 5 bases and J by 5 bases. Looked up from germline, CDR1 is SGHTA and CDR2 is FQGTGA. The CDR3 loop is CASSPPGGEDTQYF. CDR3 DNA: TGTGCCAGCAGCCCCCCAGGGGGAGAAGATACGCAGTATTTT.

The chain couples TRBV9 to TRBJ2-7; 9 bases align to TRBD1. V trimming: 4 bases; J trimming: 2 bases; junction bases outside the gene matches: 1. The CDR3 has 13 amino acids. CDR1 is SGDLS and CDR2 is YYNGEE in the germline V gene. CDR3 nucleotide sequence: TGTGCCAGCAGCCGGACAGGGGCCTACGAGCAGTACTTC. Its protein product is CASSRTGAYEQYF. Combining the CDR3 with reference TRBV9 and TRBJ2-7 gives the whole variable domain DSGVTQTPKHLITATGQRVTLRCSPRSGDLSVYWYQQSLDQGLQFLIQYYNGEERAKGNILERFSAQQFPDLHSELNLSSLELGDSALYFCASSRTGAYEQYFGPGTRLTVT.

The CDR3 here is CASSEWGGSTEAFF. The CDR3 bases are TGTGCCAGCAGTGAATGGGGGGGGAGCACTGAAGCTTTCTTT. The V gene is TRBV27, the J gene TRBJ1-1, with a tentative D call TRBD1 (5 bases). Between the trimmed V and J ends, which lost 5 bases and 4 bases, there was a span of 14 bases. The CDR3 has 14 residues. CDR1 is MNHEY, CDR2 SMNVEV, per germline (reference sequence).

The DNA for the CDR3 is TGTGCCAGCTCGGACAGGGGGCGAGGTGAGCAGTTCTTC. Amino acid sequence: CASSDRGRGEQFF. The V call is TRBV6-5, the J call TRBJ2-1, with TRBD1 matching over 11 bases. The CDR3 spans 13 residues. The trim removed 8 bases at V and 9 bases at J, leaving 6 bases unmatched. Germline loops: CDR1 MNHEY, CDR2 SVGAGI.

The chain employs TRBV7-3 and TRBJ2-3; a weak D match, TRBD2 (6 bases). Per the germline V gene, CDR1 is SGHTA and CDR2 is FQGTGA. The CDR3 runs to 14 residues. Between the trimmed V and J ends, which lost 5 bases and 0 bases, there was a span of 9 bases. CDR3: CASSPGGSTDTQYF. Here the CDR3 DNA reads TGTGCCAGCAGCCCCGGGGGTAGCACAGATACGCAGTATTTT.

The chain uses TRBV14 and TRBJ2-1; tentative D call: TRBD2 (5 bases). The germline V gene has CDR1 SGHDN and CDR2 FVKESK. This CDR3 has 13 amino acids. V lost 9 bases and J lost 3, with 12 bases in between. The CDR3 DNA follows: TGTGCCAGTTTGGACTCTAACTACAATGAGCAGTTCTTC. Protein sequence: CASLDSNYNEQFF.

The J gene is TRBJ2-4, the V gene TRBV27; 10 bases are a match to TRBD2. This CDR3 contains 14 residues. J was trimmed by 5 bases and V by 5 bases; bases with no gene match: 3. Looked up from germline, CDR1 is MNHEY and CDR2 is SMNVEV (reference sequence). DNA of the CDR3: TGTGCCAGCAGTGAGAGCGGGAGGGAAAACATTCAGTACTTC. It yields the protein CASSESGRENIQYF.

V is TRBV6-5 and J is TRBJ1-4; D remains unclear. The CDR3 runs to 16 residues. Deletions cut 0 bases from V and 5 bases from J, with 13 bases between. CDR1 MNHEY and CDR2 SVGAGI come from the germline V gene. The CDR3 DNA follows: TGTGCCAGCAGTTACTCGACCCCCCGGGTGAATGAAAAACTGTTTTTT. Translating it yields CASSYSTPRVNEKLFF.

V usage is TRBV7-9 and J usage is TRBJ2-3, with D possibly being TRBD1 (7 bases). V was trimmed by 6 bases and J by 6 bases, leaving 13 bases between them. Germline V gene lookup returns CDR1 SEHNR and CDR2 FQNEAQ (reference sequence). The CDR3 consists of 13 residues. CDR3 nucleotide sequence: TGTGCCAGCAGTGGAGGGGGCTGGGATACGCAGTATTTT. Encoded protein: CASSGGGWDTQYF.

There are a few counts of this clone. The same CDR3 arises from other DNA sequences in this sample as well. V gene TRBV6-5 combines with J gene TRBJ2-7, with unresolved D. Germline loops: CDR1 MNHEY, CDR2 SVGAGI. The CDR3 covers 11 residues. V lost 0 bases, J lost 7 bases, and 4 bases lay in between. The CDR3, as DNA: TGTGCCAGCAGTTACTCCGGGGAGCAGTACTTC. Its protein product is CASSYSGEQYF.

The chain carries TRBV5-1 and TRBJ1-1; D is undetermined. Trimming removed 0 bases from V and 9 bases from J, with 12 bases in between. Germline loops: CDR1 SGHRS, CDR2 YFSETQ. The CDR3 runs 13 residues. The CDR3 reads CASSLAATQKAFF. The CDR3 region has the DNA TGCGCCAGCAGCTTGGCTGCCACCCAGAAAGCTTTCTTT.